This T cell receptor (beta chain) was profiled in a study of T cell responses to AZD1222 COVID-19 vaccine. The study, taken as a whole, reports: Clonal diversity was possibly underestimated, and white British individuals and females predominated among donors.

Remarks on this clone: No antigen is known for it.

The CDR3 extends over 12 amino acids. V was pared by 7 bases and J by 0 bases, with 9 bases between. Germline CDR1 is GTSNPN and CDR2 is SVGIG (reference sequence). Some clones are missing from TCRdb's copy, which holds only in-frame ones; the method was immunoSEQ multiplex PCR. The sample lists tens of thousands of clones; 85% to 90% were seen once. The source is an adult in good health. The chain couples TRBV30 to TRBJ2-5; D call uncertain. Sample: peripheral blood, taken on day 0 of AZD1222 vaccination. CDR3 DNA sequence: TGTGCCTATCAACCGTACCAAGAGACCCAGTACTTC. Translation gives CAYQPYQETQYF.